Listed below are T cell receptor beta chains from one sample, sequenced in a study of graft-versus-host responses after intestinal transplantation. For these receptors, no antigen is known. The table came from immunoSEQ multiplex PCR; TCRdb's copy has only in-frame clones and leaves some out. Of tens of thousands of clones in the sample, around 94% were seen once. Sample: unstimulated CD4+ T cells sorted from spleen or lymph node cells, taken before transplant. These receptors all stem from a human donor who was the organ donor for an intestinal transplant. Each CDR3 is given with its conserved first and last residue. Fields, in order: D gene, CDR3 length, clone size, J gene, V gene, CDR3 protein, CDR3 DNA. The D gene is left open where the match is weak. The size field is filled for only some rows; it gives once, few, many or a size class.

D gene: TRBD2
CDR3 length: 15
clone size: -
J gene: TRBJ2-7
V gene: TRBV19
CDR3 protein: CASSIVGGSSYEQYF
CDR3 DNA: TGTGCCAGTAGTATAGTGGGAGGGAGCTCCTACGAGCAGTACTTC

D gene: -
CDR3 length: 13
clone size: -
J gene: TRBJ1-6
V gene: TRBV6-5
CDR3 protein: CASSEAGASPLHF
CDR3 DNA: TGTGCCAGCAGTGAAGCTGGGGCTTCACCCCTCCACTTT

D gene: -
CDR3 length: 14
clone size: once
J gene: TRBJ2-7
V gene: TRBV7-2
CDR3 protein: CASSPYPGSYEQYF
CDR3 DNA: TGTGCCAGCAGCCCATATCCAGGATCCTACGAGCAGTACTTC

D gene: -
CDR3 length: 13
clone size: -
J gene: TRBJ2-6
V gene: TRBV9
CDR3 protein: CASSVPGANVLTF
CDR3 DNA: TGTGCCAGCAGCGTACCCGGGGCCAACGTCCTGACTTTC

D gene: -
CDR3 length: 14
clone size: -
J gene: TRBJ2-5
V gene: TRBV18
CDR3 protein: CASSPPNRQETQYF
CDR3 DNA: TGTGCCAGCTCACCACCGAACAGACAAGAGACCCAGTACTTC

D gene: -
CDR3 length: 12
clone size: -
J gene: TRBJ2-2
V gene: TRBV6-5
CDR3 protein: CASSRATGELFF
CDR3 DNA: TGTGCCAGCAGTCGCGCGACCGGGGAGCTGTTTTTT

D gene: -
CDR3 length: 17
clone size: -
J gene: TRBJ2-6
V gene: TRBV30
CDR3 protein: CAWSVTGLVSGANVLTF
CDR3 DNA: TGTGCCTGGAGTGTTACGGGACTTGTCTCTGGGGCCAACGTCCTGACTTTC

D gene: -
CDR3 length: 13
clone size: -
J gene: TRBJ2-1
V gene: TRBV5-1
CDR3 protein: CASTDGEDNEQFF
CDR3 DNA: TGCGCCAGCACGGACGGCGAGGACAATGAGCAGTTCTTC

D gene: -
CDR3 length: 15
clone size: -
J gene: TRBJ2-7
V gene: TRBV28
CDR3 protein: CASSSAGAPDGEQYF
CDR3 DNA: TGTGCCAGCAGTTCCGCCGGGGCCCCTGATGGCGAGCAGTACTTC

D gene: -
CDR3 length: 19
clone size: -
J gene: TRBJ2-6
V gene: TRBV19
CDR3 protein: CASRRYRGSKDSGANVLTF
CDR3 DNA: TGTGCCAGTAGACGGTATCGGGGCAGCAAAGATTCTGGGGCCAACGTCCTGACTTTC

D gene: -
CDR3 length: 12
clone size: -
J gene: TRBJ2-5
V gene: TRBV28
CDR3 protein: CASSRDSPLPHF
CDR3 DNA: TGTGCCAGCAGCAGAGACTCACCCCTCCCGCACTTC

D gene: -
CDR3 length: 16
clone size: -
J gene: TRBJ1-1
V gene: TRBV5-4
CDR3 protein: CASSPGWGQSNTEAFF
CDR3 DNA: TGTGCCAGCAGCCCTGGGTGGGGACAATCAAACACTGAAGCTTTCTTT

D gene: TRBD1
CDR3 length: 14
clone size: once
J gene: TRBJ2-7
V gene: TRBV28
CDR3 protein: CASTQGGPSYEQYF
CDR3 DNA: TGTGCCAGCACACAAGGGGGCCCCTCCTACGAGCAGTACTTC

D gene: TRBD1
CDR3 length: 14
clone size: -
J gene: TRBJ1-2
V gene: TRBV5-1
CDR3 protein: CASSSGGTTAGYTF
CDR3 DNA: TGCGCCAGCAGCTCAGGGGGGACAACTGCTGGCTACACCTTC

D gene: TRBD2
CDR3 length: 14
clone size: -
J gene: TRBJ2-7
V gene: TRBV7-2
CDR3 protein: CASSFSGGIYEQYF
CDR3 DNA: TGTGCCAGCAGCTTTAGCGGGGGGATTTACGAGCAGTACTTC

D gene: TRBD1
CDR3 length: 13
clone size: -
J gene: TRBJ1-1
V gene: TRBV10-3
CDR3 protein: CAISGTGGTEAFF
CDR3 DNA: TGTGCCATCAGTGGGACAGGGGGCACTGAAGCTTTCTTT

D gene: -
CDR3 length: 14
clone size: -
J gene: TRBJ2-7
V gene: TRBV5-1
CDR3 protein: CASTLGPSSYEQYF
CDR3 DNA: TGCGCCAGCACCCTGGGACCGAGCTCCTACGAGCAGTACTTC

D gene: -
CDR3 length: 13
clone size: -
J gene: TRBJ2-1
V gene: TRBV4-1
CDR3 protein: CASSQDRIKEQFF
CDR3 DNA: TGCGCCAGCAGCCAAGATCGTATAAAGGAGCAGTTCTTC

D gene: -
CDR3 length: 14
clone size: few
J gene: TRBJ1-4
V gene: TRBV28
CDR3 protein: CASSWTATNEKLFF
CDR3 DNA: TGTGCCAGCAGTTGGACAGCAACTAATGAAAAACTGTTTTTT

D gene: TRBD1
CDR3 length: 14
clone size: -
J gene: TRBJ1-5
V gene: TRBV9
CDR3 protein: CASSVGQGQQPQHF
CDR3 DNA: TGTGCCAGCAGCGTCGGACAGGGACAACAGCCCCAGCATTTT

D gene: TRBD1
CDR3 length: 14
clone size: -
J gene: TRBJ1-1
V gene: TRBV14
CDR3 protein: CASSPTRGGTEAFF
CDR3 DNA: TGTGCCAGCAGTCCGACCAGGGGGGGGACTGAAGCTTTCTTT

D gene: TRBD2
CDR3 length: 16
clone size: -
J gene: TRBJ2-5
V gene: TRBV5-1
CDR3 protein: CASSNGLAEWVETQYF
CDR3 DNA: TGCGCCAGCAGCAACGGACTAGCGGAGTGGGTGGAGACCCAGTACTTC

D gene: -
CDR3 length: 14
clone size: -
J gene: TRBJ2-2
V gene: TRBV10-2
CDR3 protein: CACRAGVDTGELFF
CDR3 DNA: TGCGCCTGCCGGGCAGGGGTGGACACCGGGGAGCTGTTTTTT

D gene: -
CDR3 length: 16
clone size: -
J gene: TRBJ2-2
V gene: TRBV5-1
CDR3 protein: CASSLAGLQGTGELFF
CDR3 DNA: TGCGCCAGCAGCTTGGCCGGGTTGCAGGGAACCGGGGAGCTGTTTTTT

D gene: -
CDR3 length: 15
clone size: -
J gene: TRBJ2-2
V gene: TRBV9
CDR3 protein: CASSPRDMYTGELFF
CDR3 DNA: TGTGCCAGCAGCCCGAGGGACATGTACACCGGGGAGCTGTTTTTT

D gene: -
CDR3 length: 13
clone size: -
J gene: TRBJ1-2
V gene: TRBV6-1
CDR3 protein: CASRHDTPYGYTF
CDR3 DNA: TGTGCCAGCAGACATGACACTCCCTATGGCTACACCTTC

D gene: TRBD1
CDR3 length: 15
clone size: -
J gene: TRBJ2-3
V gene: TRBV5-5
CDR3 protein: CASSPNRGRSDTQYF
CDR3 DNA: TGTGCCAGCAGCCCTAACAGGGGGCGTTCAGATACGCAGTATTTT

D gene: TRBD2
CDR3 length: 15
clone size: -
J gene: TRBJ2-5
V gene: TRBV4-1
CDR3 protein: CASSQGGRVPETQYF
CDR3 DNA: TGCGCCAGCAGCCAAGGGGGGAGGGTCCCAGAGACCCAGTACTTC

D gene: TRBD2
CDR3 length: 18
clone size: -
J gene: TRBJ2-5
V gene: TRBV7-2
CDR3 protein: CASSLLTSGGGVGETQYF
CDR3 DNA: TGTGCCAGCAGCCTATTAACTAGCGGGGGTGGGGTAGGAGAGACCCAGTACTTC

D gene: -
CDR3 length: 12
clone size: -
J gene: TRBJ2-7
V gene: TRBV6-5
CDR3 protein: CASRRDIYEQYF
CDR3 DNA: TGTGCCAGCAGACGGGACATCTACGAGCAGTACTTC

D gene: -
CDR3 length: 13
clone size: -
J gene: TRBJ2-5
V gene: TRBV2
CDR3 protein: CASGGTSGETQYF
CDR3 DNA: TGTGCCAGTGGCGGTACTAGTGGAGAGACCCAGTACTTC

D gene: TRBD2
CDR3 length: 15
clone size: -
J gene: TRBJ2-1
V gene: TRBV27
CDR3 protein: CASSLPGGTYNEQFF
CDR3 DNA: TGTGCCAGCAGTTTACCCGGGGGGACCTACAATGAGCAGTTCTTC

D gene: TRBD1
CDR3 length: 16
clone size: -
J gene: TRBJ2-1
V gene: TRBV6-4
CDR3 protein: CASSGFQGAAYNEQFF
CDR3 DNA: TGTGCCAGCAGTGGGTTCCAGGGGGCGGCCTACAATGAGCAGTTCTTC

D gene: -
CDR3 length: 12
clone size: -
J gene: TRBJ1-1
V gene: TRBV7-2
CDR3 protein: CASSFRASEAFF
CDR3 DNA: TGTGCCAGCAGCTTTCGGGCTTCTGAAGCTTTCTTT

D gene: TRBD1
CDR3 length: 15
clone size: few
J gene: TRBJ2-6
V gene: TRBV19
CDR3 protein: CASRTGGSGANVLTF
CDR3 DNA: TGTGCCAGTAGGACAGGGGGCTCTGGGGCCAACGTCCTGACTTTC

D gene: TRBD1
CDR3 length: 16
clone size: -
J gene: TRBJ2-3
V gene: TRBV2
CDR3 protein: CASSVGTGLFADTQYF
CDR3 DNA: TGTGCCAGCAGTGTGGGGACAGGGCTTTTCGCAGATACGCAGTATTTT

D gene: -
CDR3 length: 17
clone size: once
J gene: TRBJ2-7
V gene: TRBV18
CDR3 protein: CASSPSVGRPRGYEQYF
CDR3 DNA: TGTGCCAGCTCACCCAGCGTGGGACGGCCCCGGGGGTACGAGCAGTACTTC

D gene: -
CDR3 length: 12
clone size: once
J gene: TRBJ2-1
V gene: TRBV13
CDR3 protein: CASSLDYNEQFF
CDR3 DNA: TGTGCCAGCAGCTTGGACTACAATGAGCAGTTCTTC

D gene: -
CDR3 length: 17
clone size: -
J gene: TRBJ1-3
V gene: TRBV11-3
CDR3 protein: CASSLTTGPRSGNTIYF
CDR3 DNA: TGTGCCAGCAGCTTGACGACAGGTCCGAGGTCTGGAAACACCATATATTTT

D gene: -
CDR3 length: 13
clone size: -
J gene: TRBJ2-5
V gene: TRBV30
CDR3 protein: CAWSQDFQETQYF
CDR3 DNA: TGTGCCTGGTCCCAGGACTTCCAAGAGACCCAGTACTTC

D gene: -
CDR3 length: 13
clone size: -
J gene: TRBJ1-1
V gene: TRBV10-3
CDR3 protein: CAISEERNTEAFF
CDR3 DNA: TGTGCCATCAGTGAGGAACGGAACACTGAAGCTTTCTTT

D gene: TRBD1
CDR3 length: 13
clone size: few
J gene: TRBJ1-2
V gene: TRBV7-9
CDR3 protein: CASSLRQGARSTF
CDR3 DNA: TGTGCCAGCAGCCTTCGACAGGGGGCGAGATCCACCTTC

D gene: -
CDR3 length: 14
clone size: -
J gene: TRBJ2-7
V gene: TRBV7-2
CDR3 protein: CASSSSQGPYEQYF
CDR3 DNA: TGTGCCAGCAGCTCATCTCAGGGGCCCTACGAGCAGTACTTC

D gene: -
CDR3 length: 12
clone size: once
J gene: TRBJ1-1
V gene: TRBV30
CDR3 protein: CAWILRDGEAFF
CDR3 DNA: TGTGCCTGGATCCTCCGGGACGGAGAAGCTTTCTTT

D gene: -
CDR3 length: 16
clone size: -
J gene: TRBJ2-2
V gene: TRBV7-2
CDR3 protein: CASSLRAGAQTGELFF
CDR3 DNA: TGTGCCAGCAGCTTGAGGGCGGGGGCCCAAACCGGGGAGCTGTTTTTT

D gene: -
CDR3 length: 14
clone size: -
J gene: TRBJ2-1
V gene: TRBV10-3
CDR3 protein: CAISESLVQNEQFF
CDR3 DNA: TGTGCCATCAGTGAGTCCCTAGTTCAGAATGAGCAGTTCTTC

D gene: -
CDR3 length: 16
clone size: -
J gene: TRBJ1-1
V gene: TRBV9
CDR3 protein: CASSVGPGRMNTEAFF
CDR3 DNA: TGTGCCAGCAGCGTAGGTCCCGGACGCATGAACACTGAAGCTTTCTTT

D gene: TRBD2
CDR3 length: 15
clone size: -
J gene: TRBJ2-1
V gene: TRBV4-3
CDR3 protein: CASSQVLAGGGEQFF
CDR3 DNA: TGCGCCAGCAGCCAAGTGCTAGCGGGGGGAGGGGAGCAGTTCTTC